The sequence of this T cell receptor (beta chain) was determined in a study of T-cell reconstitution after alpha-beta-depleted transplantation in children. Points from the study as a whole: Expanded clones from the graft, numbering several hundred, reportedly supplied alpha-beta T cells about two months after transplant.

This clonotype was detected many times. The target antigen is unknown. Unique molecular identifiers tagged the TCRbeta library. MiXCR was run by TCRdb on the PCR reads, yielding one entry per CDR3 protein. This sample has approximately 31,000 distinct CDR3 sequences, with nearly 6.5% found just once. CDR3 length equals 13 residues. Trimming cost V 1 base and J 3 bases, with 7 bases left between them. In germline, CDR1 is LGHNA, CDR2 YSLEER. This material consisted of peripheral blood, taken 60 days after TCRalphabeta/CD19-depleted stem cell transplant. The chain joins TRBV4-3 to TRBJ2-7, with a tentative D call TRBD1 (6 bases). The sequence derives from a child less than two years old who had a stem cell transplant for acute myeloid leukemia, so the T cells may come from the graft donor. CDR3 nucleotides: TGCGCCAGCAGCCAAGGAGGGGGCTACGAGCAGTACTTC. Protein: CASSQGGGYEQYF.